Shown below are 18 T cell receptor beta chains from a single sample sequenced in a study of CD8 T cells in ankylosing spondylitis. TCRdb fed the 5' RACE reads into MiXCR, producing one record per CDR3 protein. The sample includes roughly 160,000 distinct CDR3 sequences, 9.8% of them seen just once. Material for sequencing was blood, either unsorted or a sorted T cell fraction (not recorded which). The receptors shown here come from a female donor with ankylosing spondylitis or in good health (not recorded which).

Only a few counts were recorded for this clonotype. The rearrangement links TRBV18 to TRBJ1-1; D call uncertain. V lost 2 bases to trimming and J lost 1 base, with 8 bases between them. CDR1 KGHSH and CDR2 LQKENI come from the germline V gene. The CDR3 is 14 amino acids. The CDR3 loop reads CASSPGRKNTEAFF. As DNA, the CDR3 is TGTGCCAGCTCACCAGGCAGGAAGAACACTGAAGCTTTCTTT.

This clonotype showed up many times. This rearrangement joins TRBV6-2 or TRBV6-3 to TRBJ1-1; the match to TRBD1 covers 10 bases. J was trimmed by 0 bases and V by 6 bases; bases with no gene match: 4. This CDR3 comprises 15 residues. CDR1 is MNHEY and CDR2 is SVGEGT in the germline V gene. The CDR3 nucleotides are TGTGCCAGCAGCTACGGACAGGGGGTGAACACTGAAGCTTTCTTT. Translation gives CASSYGQGVNTEAFF.

This clonotype was seen many times. The chain uses TRBV7-6 and TRBJ2-3; D is ambiguous. Per germline, CDR1 SGHVS and CDR2 FNYEAQ. Trimming stripped 2 bases from V and 2 bases from J, with 14 bases between. The CDR3 has 16 residues. The CDR3 sequence is CASSLNPRSDTDTQYF. The CDR3 nucleotides are TGTGCCAGCAGCTTAAATCCCCGGTCAGACACAGATACGCAGTATTTT.

The V call is TRBV5-4, the J call TRBJ2-1, with 13 bases that match TRBD2. Germline CDR1 reads SGHNT; CDR2 reads YYREEE (reference sequence). The CDR3 consists of 19 residues. V shed 3 bases, J shed 0 bases, and the junction held 9 bases outside the gene matches. The CDR3 protein is CASSYRLAGGQSSYNEQFF. CDR3 bases: TGTGCCAGCAGCTACCGACTAGCGGGAGGACAAAGCTCCTACAATGAGCAGTTCTTC.

This chain links TRBV7-9 with TRBJ1-1; the match to TRBD1 covers 7 bases. Germline lookup yields CDR1 SEHNR and CDR2 FQNEAQ (reference sequence). With 8 bases clipped from V and 4 bases from J, the junction kept 10 bases outside the gene matches. CDR3 size: 14 residues. The CDR3 coding sequence is TGTGCCAGCTCAAACCAGGGGGTAGGCACTGAAGCTTTCTTT. Its translation is CASSNQGVGTEAFF.

This sequence joins TRBV6-5 and TRBJ1-5; 9 nucleotides align to TRBD1. The CDR3 contains 15 residues. Germline trimming cut 4 bases from V and 3 bases from J; bases unmatched to any gene: 4. Germline V CDR1 and CDR2: MNHEY, SVGAGI. CDR3 DNA: TGTGCCAGCAGTTCAGACAGGGGGGTCAATCAGCCCCAGCATTTT. This gives the protein CASSSDRGVNQPQHF.

This clonotype came up a few times. The rearrangement links TRBV7-7 to TRBJ2-6; D gene unclear. The CDR3 is made up of 17 amino acids. Germline V gene data show CDR1 as SSHAT and CDR2 as FNYEAQ (reference sequence). The V end was cut by 0 bases, the J end by 0 bases, with 9 bases between. CDR3 region: CASSLAVSGSGANVLTF. For the CDR3, the DNA is TGTGCCAGCAGCTTAGCAGTATCGGGCTCTGGGGCCAACGTCCTGACTTTC.

The chain recombines TRBV7-9 with TRBJ2-7; possibly TRBD1 or TRBD2 for D (7 bases each). CDR1 and CDR2 from the germline V gene are SEHNR and FQNEAQ (reference sequence). The CDR3 has 13 residues. Trimming took 5 bases from V and 7 from J, leaving 15 bases between them. For the CDR3, the DNA is TGTGCCAGCAGCCCAGGGGGGGCCTCGGAGCAGTACTTC. Its translation is CASSPGGASEQYF.

The J gene is TRBJ2-5, the V gene TRBV13, with unresolved D. The ends were cut back, 7 bases at V and 3 bases at J, with 12 bases in the middle. There are 13 residues in the CDR3. The germline V gene encodes CDR1 PRHDT and CDR2 FYEKMQ (reference sequence). The CDR3 DNA sequence: TGTGCCAGCACCCTAGACGGCGAAGAGACCCAGTACTTC. Translated, it gives CASTLDGEETQYF.

This clonotype came up a few times. This chain joins TRBV20-1 and TRBJ2-7; the D gene is possibly TRBD1 (6 bases). The CDR3 runs to 15 residues. Looked up from germline, CDR1 is DFQATT and CDR2 is SNEGSKA (reference sequence). Trimming removed 0 bases from V and 0 bases from J, with 12 bases in between. CDR3 residues: CSARDLTGSSYEQYF. CDR3 sequence (DNA): TGCAGTGCTAGAGATTTAACAGGGAGCTCCTACGAGCAGTACTTC.

The chain is built from TRBV23-1 and TRBJ2-5; 8 bases are shared with TRBD2. TRBV23-1 is recorded as an ORF, its role being uncertain. The CDR3 is 15 amino acids. With V trimmed by 3 bases and J by 5 bases, 8 bases remained unmatched. Here the CDR3 reads CASSHPGLDAETQYF. CDR3 DNA sequence: TGCGCCAGCAGTCATCCGGGACTAGACGCGGAGACCCAGTACTTC.

In its sample, this clonotype was seen many times. This chain uses TRBV4-3 with TRBJ2-7; 9 bases align to TRBD1. The CDR3 consists of 14 residues. V shed 3 bases, J shed 3 bases, and the junction held 3 bases outside the gene matches. Germline CDR1 and CDR2: LGHNA and YSLEER. The CDR3 bases are TGCGCCAGCAGCCACGGGACAGGGAACTACGAGCAGTACTTC. Its protein is CASSHGTGNYEQYF.

The J gene is TRBJ1-2, the V gene TRBV2; no clear D gene. Germline V gene data show CDR1 as SNHLY and CDR2 as FYNNEI. Deletions cut 4 bases from V and 8 bases from J, with 14 bases between. The CDR3 totals 13 residues. CDR3 in amino acids: CASSGVEQQGYTF. The CDR3 coding sequence is TGTGCCAGCAGTGGTGTCGAACAGCAAGGCTACACCTTC.

The chain has TRBV7-8 and TRBJ1-2, with TRBD1 matching 7 bases. The CDR3 is made up of 13 amino acids. Germline values: CDR1 SGHVS, CDR2 FQNEAQ. J lost 6 bases, V lost 6 bases, and 7 bases had no gene match. CDR3 nucleotides: TGTGCCAGCAGGACCGGGACAGAGAATGGCTACACCTTC. It codes for CASRTGTENGYTF. Full variable domain (missing parts from reference TRBV7-8 and TRBJ1-2): GAGVSQSPRYKVAKRGQDVALRCDPISGHVSLFWYQQALGQGPEFLTYFQNEAQLDKSGLPSDRFFAERPEGSVSTLKIQRTQQEDSAVYLCASRTGTENGYTFGSGTRLTVV.

This clonotype was seen repeatedly, ten times or more. The CDR3 DNA sequence: TGTGCCAGTAACGGGGATTATTCTGGAGATACGCAGTATTTT. This encodes CASNGDYSGDTQYF. The chain combines TRBV6-2 or TRBV6-3 with TRBJ2-3; TRBD2 might be the D (5 bases). The V end was cut by 9 bases, the J end by 5 bases, with 18 bases between. This CDR3 has 14 amino acids. Germline V gene lookup returns CDR1 MNHEY and CDR2 SVGEGT.

The table lists this clonotype with a few counts. The chain links TRBV20-1 to TRBJ2-7; 10 nucleotides agree with TRBD2. Trimming took 6 bases from V and 4 from J; bases not matched to a gene: 18. CDR3 length equals 17 residues. Germline CDR1 reads DFQATT; CDR2 reads SNEGSKA (reference sequence). CDR3 sequence (DNA): TGCAGTGCGACTACCGGGACTAGCGTCAGAGAAGGGTACGAGCAGTACTTC. It translates to CSATTGTSVREGYEQYF.

This clonotype was recorded at least ten times. The chain employs TRBV11-2 and TRBJ2-1, with 9 positions matching TRBD2. Germline V CDR1 and CDR2: SGHAT, FQNNGV. The ends lost 3 bases at V and 0 bases at J; junction bases unmatched: 3. This CDR3 has 16 amino acids. The CDR3 bases are TGTGCCAGCAGCTTGACTAGCGGTCCCTCCTACAATGAGCAGTTCTTC. It specifies CASSLTSGPSYNEQFF.

This clonotype was recorded many times. The J gene is TRBJ1-5, the V gene TRBV7-8; D is undetermined. Per the germline V gene, CDR1 is SGHVS and CDR2 is FQNEAQ. The V gene lost 1 base and the J gene lost 4 bases, with 11 bases spanning the gap. The CDR3 has 15 amino acids. CDR3 sequence reads: CASSLEFTQNQPQHF. In DNA form, the CDR3 reads TGTGCCAGCAGCTTAGAGTTTACACAGAATCAGCCCCAGCATTTT.